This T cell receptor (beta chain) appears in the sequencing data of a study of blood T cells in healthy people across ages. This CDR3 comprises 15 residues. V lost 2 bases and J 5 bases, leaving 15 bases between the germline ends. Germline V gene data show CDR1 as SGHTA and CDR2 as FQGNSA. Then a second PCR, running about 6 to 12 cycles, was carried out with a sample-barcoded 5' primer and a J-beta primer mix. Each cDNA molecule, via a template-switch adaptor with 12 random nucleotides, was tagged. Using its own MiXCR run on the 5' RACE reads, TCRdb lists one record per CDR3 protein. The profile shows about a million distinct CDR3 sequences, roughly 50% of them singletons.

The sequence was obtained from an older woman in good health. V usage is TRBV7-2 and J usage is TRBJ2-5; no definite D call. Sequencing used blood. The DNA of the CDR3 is TGTGCCAGCAGCTTACAGCCTGGAAGTTGGGAGACCCAGTACTTC. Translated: CASSLQPGSWETQYF.